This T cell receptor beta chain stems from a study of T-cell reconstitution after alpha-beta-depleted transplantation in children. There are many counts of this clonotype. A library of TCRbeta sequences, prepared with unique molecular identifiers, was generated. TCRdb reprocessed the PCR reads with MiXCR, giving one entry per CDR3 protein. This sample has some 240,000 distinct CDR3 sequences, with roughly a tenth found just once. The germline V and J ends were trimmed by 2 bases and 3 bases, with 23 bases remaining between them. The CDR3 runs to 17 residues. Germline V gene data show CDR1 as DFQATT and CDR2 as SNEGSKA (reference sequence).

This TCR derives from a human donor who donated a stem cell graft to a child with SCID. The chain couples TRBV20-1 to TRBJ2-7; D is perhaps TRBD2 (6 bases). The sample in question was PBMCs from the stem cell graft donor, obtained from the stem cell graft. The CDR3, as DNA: TGCAGTGCTAGACCGAGTGGGGGGTCGTCGATCGACTACGAGCAGTACTTC. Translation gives CSARPSGGSSIDYEQYF.